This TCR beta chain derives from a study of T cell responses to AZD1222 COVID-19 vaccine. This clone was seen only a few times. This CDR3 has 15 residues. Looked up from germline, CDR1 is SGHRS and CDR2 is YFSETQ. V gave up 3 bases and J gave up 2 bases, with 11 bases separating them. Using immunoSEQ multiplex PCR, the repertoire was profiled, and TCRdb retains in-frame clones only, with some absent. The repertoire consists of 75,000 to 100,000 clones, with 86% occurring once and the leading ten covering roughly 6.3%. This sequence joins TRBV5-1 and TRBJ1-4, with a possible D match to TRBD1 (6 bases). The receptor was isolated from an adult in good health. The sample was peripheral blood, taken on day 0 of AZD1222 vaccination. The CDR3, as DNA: TGCGCCAGCAGCTCCACAGGGAGCACTAATGAAAAACTGTTTTTT. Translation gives CASSSTGSTNEKLFF.